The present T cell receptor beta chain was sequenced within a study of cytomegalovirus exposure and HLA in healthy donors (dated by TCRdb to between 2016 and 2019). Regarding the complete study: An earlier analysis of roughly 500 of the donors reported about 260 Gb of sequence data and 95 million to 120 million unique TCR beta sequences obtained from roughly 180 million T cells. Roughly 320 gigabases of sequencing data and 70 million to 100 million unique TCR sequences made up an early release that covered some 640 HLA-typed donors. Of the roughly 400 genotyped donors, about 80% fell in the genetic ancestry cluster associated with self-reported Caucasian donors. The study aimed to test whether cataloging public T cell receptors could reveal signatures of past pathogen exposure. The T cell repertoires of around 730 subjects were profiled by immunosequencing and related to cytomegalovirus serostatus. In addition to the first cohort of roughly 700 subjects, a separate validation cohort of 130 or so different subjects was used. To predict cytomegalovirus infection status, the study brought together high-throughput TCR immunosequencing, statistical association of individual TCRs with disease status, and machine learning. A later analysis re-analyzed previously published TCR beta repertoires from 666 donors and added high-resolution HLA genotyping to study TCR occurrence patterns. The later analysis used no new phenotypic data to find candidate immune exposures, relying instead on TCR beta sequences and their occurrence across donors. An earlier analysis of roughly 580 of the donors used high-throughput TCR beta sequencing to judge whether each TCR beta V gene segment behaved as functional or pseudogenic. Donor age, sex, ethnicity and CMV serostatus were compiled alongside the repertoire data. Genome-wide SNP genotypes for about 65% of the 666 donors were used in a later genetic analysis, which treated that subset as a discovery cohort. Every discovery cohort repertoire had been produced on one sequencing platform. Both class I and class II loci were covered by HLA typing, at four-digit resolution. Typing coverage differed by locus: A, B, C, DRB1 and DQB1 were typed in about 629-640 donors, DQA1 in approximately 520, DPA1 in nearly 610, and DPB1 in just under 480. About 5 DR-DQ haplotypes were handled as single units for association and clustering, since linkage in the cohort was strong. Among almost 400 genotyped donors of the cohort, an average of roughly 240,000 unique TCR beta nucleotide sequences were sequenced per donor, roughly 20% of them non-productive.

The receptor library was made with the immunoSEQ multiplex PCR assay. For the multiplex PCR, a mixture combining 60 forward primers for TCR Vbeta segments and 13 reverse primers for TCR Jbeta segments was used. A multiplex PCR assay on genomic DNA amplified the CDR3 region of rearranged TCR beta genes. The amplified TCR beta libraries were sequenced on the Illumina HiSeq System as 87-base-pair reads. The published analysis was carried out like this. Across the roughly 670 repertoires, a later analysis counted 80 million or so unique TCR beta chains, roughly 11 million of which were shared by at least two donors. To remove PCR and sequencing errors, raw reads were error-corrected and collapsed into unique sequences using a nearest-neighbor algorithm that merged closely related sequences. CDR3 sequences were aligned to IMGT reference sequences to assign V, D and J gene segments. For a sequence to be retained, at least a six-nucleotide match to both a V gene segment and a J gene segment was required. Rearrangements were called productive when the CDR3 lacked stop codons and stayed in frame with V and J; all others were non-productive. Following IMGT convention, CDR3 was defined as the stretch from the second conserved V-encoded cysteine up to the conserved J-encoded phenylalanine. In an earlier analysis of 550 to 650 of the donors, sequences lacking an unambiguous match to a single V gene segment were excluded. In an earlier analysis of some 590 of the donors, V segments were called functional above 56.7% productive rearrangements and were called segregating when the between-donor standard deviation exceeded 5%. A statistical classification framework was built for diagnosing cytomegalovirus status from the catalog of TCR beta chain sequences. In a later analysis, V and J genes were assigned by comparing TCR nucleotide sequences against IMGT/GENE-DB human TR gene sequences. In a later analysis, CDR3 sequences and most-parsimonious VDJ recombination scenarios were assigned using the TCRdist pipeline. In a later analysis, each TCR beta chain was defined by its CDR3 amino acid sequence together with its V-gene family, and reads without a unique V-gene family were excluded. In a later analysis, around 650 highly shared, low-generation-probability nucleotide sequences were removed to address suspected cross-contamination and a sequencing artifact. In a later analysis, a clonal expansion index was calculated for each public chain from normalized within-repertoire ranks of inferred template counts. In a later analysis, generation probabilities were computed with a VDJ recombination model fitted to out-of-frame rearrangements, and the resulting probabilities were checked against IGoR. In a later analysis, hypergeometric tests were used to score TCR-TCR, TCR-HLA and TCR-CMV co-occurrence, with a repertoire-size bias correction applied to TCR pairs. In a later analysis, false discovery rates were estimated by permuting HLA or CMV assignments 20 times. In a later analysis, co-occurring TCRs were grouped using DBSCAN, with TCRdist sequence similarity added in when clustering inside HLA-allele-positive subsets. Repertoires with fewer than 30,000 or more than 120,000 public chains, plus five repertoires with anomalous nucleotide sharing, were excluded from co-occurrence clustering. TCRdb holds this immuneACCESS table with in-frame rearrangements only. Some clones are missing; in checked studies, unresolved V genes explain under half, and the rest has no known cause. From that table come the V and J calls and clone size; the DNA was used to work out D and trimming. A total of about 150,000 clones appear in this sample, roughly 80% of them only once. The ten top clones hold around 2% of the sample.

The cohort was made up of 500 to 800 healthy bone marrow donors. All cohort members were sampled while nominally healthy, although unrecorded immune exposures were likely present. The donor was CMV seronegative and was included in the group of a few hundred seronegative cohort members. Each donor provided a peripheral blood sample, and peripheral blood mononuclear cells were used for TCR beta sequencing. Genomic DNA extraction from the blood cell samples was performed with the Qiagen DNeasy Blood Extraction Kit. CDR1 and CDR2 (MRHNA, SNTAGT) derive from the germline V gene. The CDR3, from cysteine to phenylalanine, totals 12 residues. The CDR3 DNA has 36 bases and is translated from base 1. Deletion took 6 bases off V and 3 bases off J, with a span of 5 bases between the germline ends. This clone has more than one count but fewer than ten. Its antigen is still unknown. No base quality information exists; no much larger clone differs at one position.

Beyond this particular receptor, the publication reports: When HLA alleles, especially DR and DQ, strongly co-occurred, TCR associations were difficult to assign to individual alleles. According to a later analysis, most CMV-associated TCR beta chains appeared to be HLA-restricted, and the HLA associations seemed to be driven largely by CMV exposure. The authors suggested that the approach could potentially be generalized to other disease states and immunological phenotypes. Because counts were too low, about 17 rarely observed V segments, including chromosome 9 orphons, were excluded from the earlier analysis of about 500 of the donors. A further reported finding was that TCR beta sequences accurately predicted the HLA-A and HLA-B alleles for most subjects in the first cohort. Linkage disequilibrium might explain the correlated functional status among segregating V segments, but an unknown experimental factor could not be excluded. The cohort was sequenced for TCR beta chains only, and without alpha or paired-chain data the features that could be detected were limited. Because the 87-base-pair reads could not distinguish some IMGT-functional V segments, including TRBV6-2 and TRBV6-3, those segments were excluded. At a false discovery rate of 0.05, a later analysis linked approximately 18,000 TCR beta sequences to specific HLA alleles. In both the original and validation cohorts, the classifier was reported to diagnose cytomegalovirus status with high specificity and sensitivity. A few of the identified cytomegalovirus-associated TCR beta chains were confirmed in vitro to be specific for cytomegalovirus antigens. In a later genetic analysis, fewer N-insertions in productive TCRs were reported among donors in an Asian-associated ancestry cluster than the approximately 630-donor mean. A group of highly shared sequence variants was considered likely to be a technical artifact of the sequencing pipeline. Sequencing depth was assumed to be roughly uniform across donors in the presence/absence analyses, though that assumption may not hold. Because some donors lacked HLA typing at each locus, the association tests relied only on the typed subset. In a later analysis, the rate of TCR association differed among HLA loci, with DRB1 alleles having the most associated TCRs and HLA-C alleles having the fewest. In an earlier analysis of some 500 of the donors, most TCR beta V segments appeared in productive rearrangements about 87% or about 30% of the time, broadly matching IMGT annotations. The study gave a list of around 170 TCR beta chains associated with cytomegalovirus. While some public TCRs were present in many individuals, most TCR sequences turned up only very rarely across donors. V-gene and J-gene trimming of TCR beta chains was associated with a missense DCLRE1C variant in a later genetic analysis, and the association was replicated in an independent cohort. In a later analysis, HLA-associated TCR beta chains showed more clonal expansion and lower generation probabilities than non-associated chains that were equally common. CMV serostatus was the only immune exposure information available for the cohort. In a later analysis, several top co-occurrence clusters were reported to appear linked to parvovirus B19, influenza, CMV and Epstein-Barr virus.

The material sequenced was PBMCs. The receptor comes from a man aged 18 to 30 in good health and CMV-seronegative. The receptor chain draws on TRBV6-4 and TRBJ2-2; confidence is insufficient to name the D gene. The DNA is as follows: TGTGCCAGCAGCCCAGACACCGGGGAGCTGTTTTTT. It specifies CASSPDTGELFF.